The T cell receptor (beta chain) described here comes from a study of PD-1 blockade in classical Hodgkin lymphoma. Study results and limitations: After ASCT, patients who started nivolumab under 1 year later were excluded. Diminished baseline TCR diversity has been reported in newly diagnosed patients relative to healthy donors.

Note on this clone: What it binds is not known.

As to time point: cycle 4 day 1 (C4D1), after about 6 weeks of nivolumab. Patients all relapsed after autologous stem cell transplantation, and there was variation in brentuximab vedotin exposure. The V end was cut by 4 bases, the J end by 2 bases, with 16 bases between. CDR1 and CDR2 from the germline V gene are SGHDT and YYEEEE. This CDR3 region has 15 residues. Assay used: immunoSEQ multiplex PCR; TCRdb lists only in-frame clones, some missing. The sample includes some 52,000 clones, approximately 86% seen only once; the top ten take roughly 7.1%. The V call is TRBV5-6, the J call TRBJ2-7, with a possible D match to TRBD1 (7 bases). This material consisted of peripheral blood mononuclear cells (PBMCs), taken before the fourth cycle of nivolumab. The clonotype was recovered from a human donor with classical Hodgkin lymphoma. CDR3 residues: CASSPTGSGAYEQYF. In DNA form, the CDR3 reads TGTGCCAGCAGCCCGACAGGGTCGGGAGCCTACGAGCAGTACTTC.